The rows below give T cell receptor beta chains drawn from one sample of a study of cytomegalovirus exposure and HLA in healthy donors. Clones were sequenced by immunoSEQ multiplex PCR, and TCRdb holds only the in-frame ones, with some missing. The sample consists of about 120,000 clones, approximately 80% of them appearing once. The sample taken for sequencing was PBMCs. Receptors were obtained from a woman in her thirties or forties in good health and CMV-seropositive. The CDR3 runs from the conserved cysteine through the conserved F or W. A D gene is named only where the DNA matches it firmly. Where a row states a size, it is once, few, many or the class of an expanded clone; other rows omit it.

v_gene: TRBV27
d_gene: -
j_gene: TRBJ1-4
abundance: -
CDR3aa: CASSTGGAREKLFF
CDR3nt: TGTGCCAGTTCGACCGGAGGGGCGCGGGAAAAACTGTTTTTT

v_gene: TRBV4-3
d_gene: -
j_gene: TRBJ2-3
abundance: -
CDR3aa: CASSQDQARGESTDTQYF
CDR3nt: TGCGCCAGCAGCCAAGACCAAGCGCGGGGAGAGAGCACAGATACGCAGTATTTT

v_gene: TRBV10-2
d_gene: -
j_gene: TRBJ1-2
abundance: -
CDR3aa: CASSHFQFEGYTF
CDR3nt: TGCGCCAGCAGTCACTTCCAATTTGAGGGCTACACCTTC

v_gene: TRBV5-6
d_gene: -
j_gene: TRBJ2-3
abundance: -
CDR3aa: CASSLTLGLSSDTQYF
CDR3nt: TGTGCCAGCAGCTTGACGCTCGGTCTGAGTTCGGATACGCAGTATTTT

v_gene: TRBV27
d_gene: TRBD1
j_gene: TRBJ1-6
abundance: few
CDR3aa: CASSSPPGQGFNSPLHF
CDR3nt: TGTGCCAGCAGTTCACCCCCGGGACAGGGGTTTAATTCACCCCTCCACTTT

v_gene: TRBV18
d_gene: TRBD1
j_gene: TRBJ1-1
abundance: -
CDR3aa: CASSPQVGQMNTEAFF
CDR3nt: TGTGCCAGCTCACCACAGGTGGGACAGATGAACACTGAAGCTTTCTTT

v_gene: TRBV7-7
d_gene: TRBD1
j_gene: TRBJ2-5
abundance: -
CDR3aa: CASSLVGTAQETQYF
CDR3nt: TGTGCTAGCAGCTTAGTCGGGACAGCTCAAGAGACCCAGTACTTC

v_gene: TRBV7-2
d_gene: -
j_gene: TRBJ1-5
abundance: -
CDR3aa: CASSPQGYSNQPQHF
CDR3nt: TGTGCCAGCAGCCCACAGGGTTATAGCAATCAGCCCCAGCATTTT

v_gene: TRBV6-1
d_gene: TRBD2
j_gene: TRBJ2-3
abundance: -
CDR3aa: CASSEGTSVLTDTQYF
CDR3nt: TGTGCCAGCAGCGAAGGGACTAGCGTACTGACAGATACGCAGTATTTT

v_gene: TRBV27
d_gene: TRBD1
j_gene: TRBJ2-7
abundance: -
CDR3aa: CAGLTGDSYEQYF
CDR3nt: TGTGCCGGATTGACAGGGGACTCCTACGAGCAGTACTTC

v_gene: TRBV19
d_gene: -
j_gene: TRBJ2-7
abundance: -
CDR3aa: CASSARQSSYEQYF
CDR3nt: TGTGCCAGTAGTGCCAGACAGAGCTCCTACGAGCAGTACTTC

v_gene: TRBV21-1
d_gene: -
j_gene: TRBJ1-5
abundance: -
CDR3aa: CASSKGGRLNQPQHF
CDR3nt: TGTGCCAGCAGCAAAGGGGGGCGGCTCAATCAGCCCCAGCATTTT

v_gene: TRBV7-2
d_gene: TRBD1
j_gene: TRBJ1-5
abundance: -
CDR3aa: CASSPGQVGRQPQHF
CDR3nt: TGTGCCAGCAGCCCCGGACAGGTCGGCAGGCAGCCCCAGCATTTT

v_gene: TRBV27
d_gene: TRBD2
j_gene: TRBJ2-2
abundance: few
CDR3aa: CASSSYYGLAGGPGELFF
CDR3nt: TGTGCCAGCAGTTCTTACTACGGACTAGCGGGAGGGCCCGGGGAGCTGTTTTTT

v_gene: TRBV5-1
d_gene: -
j_gene: TRBJ1-1
abundance: -
CDR3aa: CASSLGYGTQAADTEAFF
CDR3nt: TGCGCCAGCAGCTTGGGTTACGGGACACAGGCAGCTGACACTGAAGCTTTCTTT

v_gene: TRBV7-3
d_gene: TRBD2
j_gene: TRBJ2-2
abundance: -
CDR3aa: CASSIFHGGNGELFF
CDR3nt: TGTGCCAGCAGCATCTTCCACGGGGGGAACGGGGAGCTGTTTTTT

v_gene: TRBV4-3
d_gene: TRBD1
j_gene: TRBJ1-1
abundance: few
CDR3aa: CASSRTGTGGPEAFF
CDR3nt: TGCGCCAGCAGCCGAACCGGGACAGGGGGCCCTGAAGCTTTCTTT

v_gene: TRBV15
d_gene: TRBD1
j_gene: TRBJ2-7
abundance: -
CDR3aa: CATSRTGEQYF
CDR3nt: TGTGCCACCAGCAGGACAGGGGAGCAGTACTTC

v_gene: TRBV9
d_gene: TRBD2
j_gene: TRBJ2-7
abundance: -
CDR3aa: CASSKTSGSSYEQYF
CDR3nt: TGTGCCAGCAGCAAGACTAGCGGGAGCTCCTACGAGCAGTACTTC

v_gene: TRBV29-1
d_gene: TRBD1
j_gene: TRBJ2-7
abundance: few
CDR3aa: CSVTRGLYEQYF
CDR3nt: TGCAGCGTCACCAGGGGGCTTTACGAGCAGTACTTC

v_gene: TRBV5-5
d_gene: -
j_gene: TRBJ1-6
abundance: -
CDR3aa: CASSLHDGGLGNSPLHF
CDR3nt: TGTGCCAGCAGCCTTCACGACGGGGGGCTCGGTAATTCACCCCTCCACTTT

v_gene: TRBV9
d_gene: -
j_gene: TRBJ1-2
abundance: -
CDR3aa: CASSVARESYGYTF
CDR3nt: TGTGCCAGCAGCGTCGCCCGGGAGAGCTATGGCTACACCTTC

v_gene: TRBV4-1
d_gene: -
j_gene: TRBJ2-3
abundance: once
CDR3aa: CASLDPLRGGGTDTQYF
CDR3nt: TGCGCCAGCCTGGACCCACTGAGGGGCGGGGGCACAGATACGCAGTATTTT

v_gene: TRBV7-3
d_gene: -
j_gene: TRBJ1-1
abundance: -
CDR3aa: CASSFEGVQAYLPVEAFF
CDR3nt: TGTGCCAGCAGCTTTGAGGGGGTCCAGGCCTACCTTCCTGTTGAAGCTTTCTTT

v_gene: TRBV5-6
d_gene: TRBD1
j_gene: TRBJ2-7
abundance: -
CDR3aa: CASASPGQEYEQYF
CDR3nt: TGTGCCAGCGCGAGCCCGGGACAGGAGTACGAGCAGTACTTC

v_gene: TRBV29-1
d_gene: TRBD2
j_gene: TRBJ2-5
abundance: -
CDR3aa: CSVGQSSGGSETQYF
CDR3nt: TGCAGCGTTGGGCAGAGTAGCGGGGGTTCGGAGACCCAGTACTTC

v_gene: TRBV6-5
d_gene: -
j_gene: TRBJ2-3
abundance: -
CDR3aa: CASRTGHSDTQYF
CDR3nt: TGTGCCAGCAGAACGGGACATTCAGATACGCAGTATTTT